Described below is a single TCR beta chain sequence and its context. The antigen is undetermined. This entry belongs to a study of cytomegalovirus exposure and HLA in healthy donors. Study background: Drawn from HLA-typed donors, tens of millions of unique TCRs were held in an early data release. General study points: It was reported that TCR beta sequences correctly inferred the HLA-A and HLA-B alleles for most subjects.

This CDR3 contains 14 residues. Trimming took off 3 bases at V and 7 bases at J, with 13 bases between the two ends. Per the germline V gene, CDR1 is KGHSH and CDR2 is LQKENI. The primer mix had 60 Vbeta and 13 Jbeta primers. Assay used: immunoSEQ multiplex PCR; TCRdb lists only in-frame clones, some missing. This table has under 200,000 clones, approximately 80% appearing once. This receptor was taken from a woman in her forties or fifties in good health and CMV-seronegative. Input material: PBMCs. This chain uses TRBV18 with TRBJ1-5; D possibly corresponds to TRBD1 (6 bases). The CDR3 nucleotides are TGTGCCAGCTCACCCGGGACACGGAGCCAGCCCCAGCATTTT. As protein: CASSPGTRSQPQHF.